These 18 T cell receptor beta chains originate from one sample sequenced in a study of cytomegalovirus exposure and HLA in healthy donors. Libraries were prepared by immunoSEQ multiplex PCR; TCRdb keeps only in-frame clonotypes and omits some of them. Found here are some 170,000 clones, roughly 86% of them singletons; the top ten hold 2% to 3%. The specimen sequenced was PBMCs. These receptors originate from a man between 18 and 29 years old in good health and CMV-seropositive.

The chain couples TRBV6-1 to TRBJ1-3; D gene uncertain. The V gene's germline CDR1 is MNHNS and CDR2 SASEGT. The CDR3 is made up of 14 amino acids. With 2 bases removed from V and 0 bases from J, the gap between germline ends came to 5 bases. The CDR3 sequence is CASSEHSSGNTIYF. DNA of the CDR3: TGTGCCAGCAGTGAACACTCCTCTGGAAACACCATATATTTT.

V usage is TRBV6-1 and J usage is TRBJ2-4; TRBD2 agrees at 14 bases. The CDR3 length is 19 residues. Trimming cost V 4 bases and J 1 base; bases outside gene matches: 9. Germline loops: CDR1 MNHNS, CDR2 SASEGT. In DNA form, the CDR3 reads TGTGCCAGCAGTGTAATCAGACTAGCGGGGGGGCGGGCCAAAAACATTCAGTACTTC. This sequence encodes CASSVIRLAGGRAKNIQYF.

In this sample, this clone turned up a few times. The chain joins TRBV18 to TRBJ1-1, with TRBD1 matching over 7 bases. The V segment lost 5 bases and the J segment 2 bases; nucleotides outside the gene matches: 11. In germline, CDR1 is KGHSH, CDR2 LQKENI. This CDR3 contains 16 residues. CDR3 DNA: TGTGCCAGCTCATCTACCCGGGACAGATCCAACACTGAAGCTTTCTTT. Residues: CASSSTRDRSNTEAFF.

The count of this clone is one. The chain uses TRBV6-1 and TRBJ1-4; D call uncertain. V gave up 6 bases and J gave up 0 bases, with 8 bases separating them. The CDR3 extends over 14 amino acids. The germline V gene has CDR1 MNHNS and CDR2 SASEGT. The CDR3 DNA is TGTGCCAGCAGATCGGGAACAACTAATGAAAAACTGTTTTTT. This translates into CASRSGTTNEKLFF.

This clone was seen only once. CDR3 DNA: TGCAGCGCCTTAGTACTATACGAGCAGTACTTC. It specifies CSALVLYEQYF. The chain joins TRBV29-1 to TRBJ2-7; D unclear. This CDR3 is built from 11 residues. V lost 7 bases and J 4 bases, leaving 11 bases between the germline ends. Germline CDR1 reads SQVTM; CDR2 reads ANQGSEA.

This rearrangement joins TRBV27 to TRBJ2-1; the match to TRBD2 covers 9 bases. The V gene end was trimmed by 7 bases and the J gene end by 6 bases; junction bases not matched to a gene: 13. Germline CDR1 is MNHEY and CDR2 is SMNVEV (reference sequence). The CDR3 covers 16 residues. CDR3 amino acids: CASIPRGREGGNEQFF. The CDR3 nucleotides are TGTGCCAGCATACCCCGGGGGCGGGAGGGCGGCAATGAGCAGTTCTTC.

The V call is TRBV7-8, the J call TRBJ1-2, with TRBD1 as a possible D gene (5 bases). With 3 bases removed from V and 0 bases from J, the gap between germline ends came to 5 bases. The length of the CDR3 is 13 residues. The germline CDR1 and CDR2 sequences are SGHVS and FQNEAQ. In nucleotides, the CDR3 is TGTGCCAGCAGCTTGGACACTAACTATGGCTACACCTTC. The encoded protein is CASSLDTNYGYTF.

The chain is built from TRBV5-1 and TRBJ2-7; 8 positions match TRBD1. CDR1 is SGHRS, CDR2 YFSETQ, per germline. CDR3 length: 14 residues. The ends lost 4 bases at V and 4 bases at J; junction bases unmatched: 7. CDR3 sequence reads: CASSLRTGPYEQYF. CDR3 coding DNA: TGCGCCAGCAGCCTCAGGACAGGGCCGTACGAGCAGTACTTC.

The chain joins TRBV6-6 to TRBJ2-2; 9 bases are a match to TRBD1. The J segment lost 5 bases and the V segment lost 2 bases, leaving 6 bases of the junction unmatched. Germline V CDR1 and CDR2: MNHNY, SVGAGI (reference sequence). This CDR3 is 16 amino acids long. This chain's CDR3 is CASSYPTGGTTGELFF. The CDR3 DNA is TGTGCCAGCAGTTACCCCACAGGGGGCACGACCGGGGAGCTGTTTTTT.

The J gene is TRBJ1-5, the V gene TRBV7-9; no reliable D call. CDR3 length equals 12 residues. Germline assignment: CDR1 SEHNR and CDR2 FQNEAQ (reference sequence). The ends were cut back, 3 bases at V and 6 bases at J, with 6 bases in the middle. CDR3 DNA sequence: TGTGCCAGCAGCTTTGACACTCAGCCCCAGCATTTT. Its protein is CASSFDTQPQHF.

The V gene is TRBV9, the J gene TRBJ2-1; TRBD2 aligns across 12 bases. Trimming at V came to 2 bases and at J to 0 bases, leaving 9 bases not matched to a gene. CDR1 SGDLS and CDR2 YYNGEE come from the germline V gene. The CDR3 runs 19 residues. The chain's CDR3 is CASSVPGTSGPSSYNEQFF. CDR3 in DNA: TGTGCCAGCAGCGTCCCCGGGACTAGCGGGCCGAGCTCCTACAATGAGCAGTTCTTC.

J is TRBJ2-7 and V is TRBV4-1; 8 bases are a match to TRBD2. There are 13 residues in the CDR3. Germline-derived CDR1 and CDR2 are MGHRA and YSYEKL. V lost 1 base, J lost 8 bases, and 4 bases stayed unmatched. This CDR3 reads CASSQGTSRQQYF. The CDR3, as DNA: TGCGCCAGCAGCCAAGGGACTAGCCGACAGCAGTACTTC.

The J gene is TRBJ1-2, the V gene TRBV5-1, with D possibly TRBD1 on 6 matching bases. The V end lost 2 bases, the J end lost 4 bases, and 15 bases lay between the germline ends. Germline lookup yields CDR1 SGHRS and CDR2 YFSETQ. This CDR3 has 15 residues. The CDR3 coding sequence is TGCGCCAGCAGCTTTTCTCCAGGGGACCCCTATGGCTACACCTTC. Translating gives CASSFSPGDPYGYTF.

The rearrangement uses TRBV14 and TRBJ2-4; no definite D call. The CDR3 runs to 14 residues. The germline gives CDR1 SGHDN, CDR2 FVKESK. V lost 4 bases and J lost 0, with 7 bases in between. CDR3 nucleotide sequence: TGTGCCAGCAGCCCGAGTTTAGCCAAAAACATTCAGTACTTC. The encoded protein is CASSPSLAKNIQYF.

CDR3 sequence (DNA): TGTGCCAGCAGCTTTAGGACAGGCGGGTGGGATACGCAGTATTTT. Protein: CASSFRTGGWDTQYF. J is TRBJ2-3 and V is TRBV5-4; 7 bases fit TRBD1. From germline, CDR1 is SGHNT and CDR2 YYREEE (reference sequence). The V and J ends lost 2 bases and 6 bases, in that order; junction bases with no gene match: 9. This CDR3 is built from 15 residues.

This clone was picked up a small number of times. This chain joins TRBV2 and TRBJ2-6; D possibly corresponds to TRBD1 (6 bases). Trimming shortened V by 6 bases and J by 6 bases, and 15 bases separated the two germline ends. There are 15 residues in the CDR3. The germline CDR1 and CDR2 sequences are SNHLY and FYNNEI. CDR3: CASSLQGRVANVLTF. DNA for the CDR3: TGTGCCAGCAGCCTACAGGGAAGAGTGGCCAACGTCCTGACTTTC.

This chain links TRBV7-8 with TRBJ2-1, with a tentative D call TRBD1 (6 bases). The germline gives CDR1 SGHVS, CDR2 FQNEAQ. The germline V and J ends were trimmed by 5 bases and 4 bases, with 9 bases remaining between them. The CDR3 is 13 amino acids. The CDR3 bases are TGTGCCAGCAGCCCAGGGGATTACAATGAGCAGTTCTTC. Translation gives CASSPGDYNEQFF.

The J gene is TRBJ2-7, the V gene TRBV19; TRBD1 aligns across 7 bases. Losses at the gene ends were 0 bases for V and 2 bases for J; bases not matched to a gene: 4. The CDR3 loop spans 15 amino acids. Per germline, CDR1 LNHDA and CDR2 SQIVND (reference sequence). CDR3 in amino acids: CASSIDRQGPYEQYF. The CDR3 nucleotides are TGTGCCAGTAGTATAGATCGACAGGGTCCCTACGAGCAGTACTTC.